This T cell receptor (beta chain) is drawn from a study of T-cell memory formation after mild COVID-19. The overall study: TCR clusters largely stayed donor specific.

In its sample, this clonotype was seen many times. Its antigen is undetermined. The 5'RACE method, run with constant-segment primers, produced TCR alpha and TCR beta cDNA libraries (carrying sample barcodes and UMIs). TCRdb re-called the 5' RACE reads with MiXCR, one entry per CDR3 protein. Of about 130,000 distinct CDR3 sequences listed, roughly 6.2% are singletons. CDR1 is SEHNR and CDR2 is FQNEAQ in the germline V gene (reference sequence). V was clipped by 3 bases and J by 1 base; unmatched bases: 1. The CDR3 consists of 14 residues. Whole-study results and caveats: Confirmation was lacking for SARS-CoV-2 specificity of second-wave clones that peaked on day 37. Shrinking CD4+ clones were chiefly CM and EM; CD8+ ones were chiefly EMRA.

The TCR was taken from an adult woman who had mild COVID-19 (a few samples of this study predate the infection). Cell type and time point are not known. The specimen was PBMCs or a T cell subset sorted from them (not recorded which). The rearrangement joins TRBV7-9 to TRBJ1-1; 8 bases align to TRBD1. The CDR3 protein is CASSFTGGNTEAFF. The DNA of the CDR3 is TGTGCCAGCAGCTTCACAGGGGGGAACACTGAAGCTTTCTTT.